These T cell receptor beta chains were read from a single sample in a study of blood T cells in healthy people across ages. MiXCR, run by TCRdb on the 5' RACE reads, gives a single entry per CDR3 protein. In the table there are over 1,300,000 distinct CDR3 sequences, roughly 64% of which are singletons. Sequencing was performed on blood. These receptors were taken from a man in his late teens or twenties in good health. CDR3s include the opening cysteine and the closing phenylalanine or tryptophan. Fields, in order: V gene, D gene, clone size, J gene, CDR3 protein, CDR3 DNA. D genes are given only for firm matches. Size is stated for part of the rows, as once, few or many counts, or as a class when the clone is expanded.

v_gene: TRBV6-6
d_gene: NA
abundance: few
j_gene: TRBJ1-2
CDR3aa: CASSYGTANYGYTF
CDR3nt: TGTGCCAGCAGTTACGGGACGGCCAACTATGGCTACACCTTC

v_gene: TRBV6-1
d_gene: NA
abundance: NA
j_gene: TRBJ1-2
CDR3aa: CASRTGYYGYTF
CDR3nt: TGTGCCAGCAGAACAGGTTACTATGGCTACACCTTC

v_gene: TRBV20-1
d_gene: NA
abundance: NA
j_gene: TRBJ2-5
CDR3aa: CSASKPRDFETQYF
CDR3nt: TGCAGTGCTAGTAAACCGAGGGATTTCGAGACCCAGTACTTC

v_gene: TRBV27
d_gene: NA
abundance: NA
j_gene: TRBJ2-3
CDR3aa: CASSLSSPPGPTDTQYF
CDR3nt: TGTGCCAGCAGTTTATCGTCTCCGCCAGGGCCCACAGATACGCAGTATTTT

v_gene: TRBV24-1
d_gene: NA
abundance: NA
j_gene: TRBJ2-2
CDR3aa: CATSNAEINTGELFF
CDR3nt: TGTGCCACCAGTAACGCAGAGATCAACACCGGGGAGCTGTTTTTT

v_gene: TRBV11-2
d_gene: NA
abundance: NA
j_gene: TRBJ2-3
CDR3aa: CASSLDGQRTDTQYF
CDR3nt: TGTGCCAGCAGCTTAGACGGACAGCGCACAGATACGCAGTATTTT

v_gene: TRBV29-1
d_gene: NA
abundance: NA
j_gene: TRBJ2-1
CDR3aa: CSVEGGGSTYNEQFF
CDR3nt: TGCAGCGTTGAAGGAGGTGGGAGCACCTACAATGAGCAGTTCTTC

v_gene: TRBV6-1
d_gene: NA
abundance: once
j_gene: TRBJ2-3
CDR3aa: CASSEGGSRTDTQYF
CDR3nt: TGTGCCAGCAGTGAAGGGGGCAGTCGCACAGATACGCAGTATTTT

v_gene: TRBV2
d_gene: NA
abundance: NA
j_gene: TRBJ2-7
CDR3aa: CASSRRGLEQYEQYF
CDR3nt: TGTGCCAGCTCAAGGAGGGGGTTAGAGCAGTACGAGCAGTACTTC

v_gene: TRBV5-6
d_gene: TRBD1
abundance: NA
j_gene: TRBJ1-5
CDR3aa: CASSFMTGGAYNQPQHF
CDR3nt: TGTGCCAGCAGCTTTATGACAGGGGGCGCGTACAATCAGCCCCAGCATTTT

v_gene: TRBV28
d_gene: NA
abundance: NA
j_gene: TRBJ2-4
CDR3aa: CASSLLLSIQYF
CDR3nt: TGTGCCAGCAGTTTATTGCTAAGCATTCAGTACTTC

v_gene: TRBV7-6
d_gene: NA
abundance: NA
j_gene: TRBJ2-1
CDR3aa: CASSSAPGHRETQFF
CDR3nt: TGTGCCAGCAGCTCCGCCCCTGGACACCGGGAGACCCAGTTCTTC

v_gene: TRBV7-6
d_gene: TRBD1
abundance: once
j_gene: TRBJ2-3
CDR3aa: CASSRPGTGGTDTQYF
CDR3nt: TGTGCCAGCAGCCGCCCCGGGACAGGGGGCACAGATACGCAGTATTTT

v_gene: TRBV6-6
d_gene: NA
abundance: few
j_gene: TRBJ2-1
CDR3aa: CASSDLSGNEQFF
CDR3nt: TGTGCCAGCAGTGACTTGAGCGGCAATGAGCAGTTCTTC

v_gene: TRBV25-1
d_gene: NA
abundance: NA
j_gene: TRBJ1-2
CDR3aa: CASSGQLANYGYTF
CDR3nt: TGTGCCAGCAGTGGCCAGCTAGCTAACTATGGCTACACCTTC

v_gene: TRBV27
d_gene: NA
abundance: NA
j_gene: TRBJ1-2
CDR3aa: CASSFFGNYGYTF
CDR3nt: TGTGCCAGCTCGTTTTTTGGGAACTATGGCTACACCTTC

v_gene: TRBV15
d_gene: TRBD1
abundance: NA
j_gene: TRBJ1-2
CDR3aa: CATSGRQGLTNYGYTF
CDR3nt: TGTGCCACCAGCGGCCGACAGGGCCTCACTAACTATGGCTACACCTTC

v_gene: TRBV29-1
d_gene: NA
abundance: once
j_gene: TRBJ2-3
CDR3aa: CSAPAESTDTQYF
CDR3nt: TGCAGCGCCCCGGCGGAATCCACAGATACGCAGTATTTT

v_gene: TRBV6-5
d_gene: NA
abundance: NA
j_gene: TRBJ2-5
CDR3aa: CASGRSQETQYF
CDR3nt: TGTGCCAGCGGCAGGAGCCAAGAGACCCAGTACTTC

v_gene: TRBV4-3
d_gene: NA
abundance: NA
j_gene: TRBJ2-1
CDR3aa: CASSSRRGLYSYNEQFF
CDR3nt: TGCGCCAGCAGCTCCCGACGGGGACTTTACTCCTACAATGAGCAGTTCTTC

v_gene: TRBV20-1
d_gene: NA
abundance: NA
j_gene: TRBJ1-2
CDR3aa: CSARPGHAYNYGYTF
CDR3nt: TGCAGTGCTAGACCGGGACACGCCTATAACTATGGCTACACCTTC

v_gene: TRBV3-1
d_gene: TRBD1
abundance: NA
j_gene: TRBJ2-3
CDR3aa: CASSQYRDRQMYF
CDR3nt: TGTGCCAGCAGCCAATACCGGGACAGGCAGATGTATTTT

v_gene: TRBV5-1
d_gene: NA
abundance: NA
j_gene: TRBJ2-1
CDR3aa: CASSLGALGRTPEQFF
CDR3nt: TGCGCCAGCAGCTTGGGGGCTCTAGGACGGACCCCTGAGCAGTTCTTC

v_gene: TRBV12-3/TRBV12-4
d_gene: NA
abundance: NA
j_gene: TRBJ2-5
CDR3aa: CASSLTLLSPYVQETQYF
CDR3nt: TGTGCCAGCAGTTTAACCCTGTTATCACCGTATGTCCAAGAGACCCAGTACTTC

v_gene: TRBV12-3/TRBV12-4
d_gene: TRBD2
abundance: NA
j_gene: TRBJ2-3
CDR3aa: CASSFQREAPRTDTQYF
CDR3nt: TGTGCCAGCAGTTTCCAGCGGGAGGCCCCCCGGACAGATACGCAGTATTTT

v_gene: TRBV20-1
d_gene: NA
abundance: NA
j_gene: TRBJ2-1
CDR3aa: CSARQGGGALSPGEQFF
CDR3nt: TGCAGTGCCCGCCAGGGCGGCGGGGCCCTCTCCCCAGGGGAGCAGTTCTTC

v_gene: TRBV7-9
d_gene: NA
abundance: NA
j_gene: TRBJ1-4
CDR3aa: CASSFGVRDNEKLFF
CDR3nt: TGTGCCAGCAGCTTCGGTGTTCGGGATAATGAAAAACTGTTTTTT

v_gene: TRBV20-1
d_gene: TRBD1
abundance: NA
j_gene: TRBJ2-7
CDR3aa: CSAQYRGGLGGYEQYF
CDR3nt: TGCAGTGCACAATACAGGGGCGGGCTTGGAGGCTACGAGCAGTACTTC

v_gene: TRBV6-1
d_gene: NA
abundance: NA
j_gene: TRBJ1-2
CDR3aa: CASSVGVEHGYTF
CDR3nt: TGTGCCAGCAGTGTCGGGGTCGAGCATGGCTACACCTTC

v_gene: TRBV5-6
d_gene: NA
abundance: NA
j_gene: TRBJ2-7
CDR3aa: CASSLRPVSYEQYF
CDR3nt: TGTGCCAGCAGCTTGAGGCCCGTCTCCTACGAGCAGTACTTC

v_gene: TRBV7-6
d_gene: NA
abundance: NA
j_gene: TRBJ2-7
CDR3aa: CASTLRPGARYEQYF
CDR3nt: TGTGCCAGCACCCTGCGGCCGGGGGCGCGCTACGAGCAGTACTTC